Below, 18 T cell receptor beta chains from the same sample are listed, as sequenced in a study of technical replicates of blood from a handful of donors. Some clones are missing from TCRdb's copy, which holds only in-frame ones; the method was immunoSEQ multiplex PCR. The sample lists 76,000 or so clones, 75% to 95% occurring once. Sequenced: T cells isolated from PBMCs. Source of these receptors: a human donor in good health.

The CDR3 here is CASSSARGKGETQYF. The CDR3 nucleotides are TGCGCCAGCAGCTCCGCGAGGGGGAAAGGGGAGACCCAGTACTTC. The V and J genes are TRBV4-1 and TRBJ2-5; D perhaps matches TRBD1 (6 bases). The CDR3 extends over 15 amino acids. Germline CDR1 is MGHRA and CDR2 is YSYEKL. The ends were cut back, 5 bases at V and 5 bases at J, with 18 bases in the middle.

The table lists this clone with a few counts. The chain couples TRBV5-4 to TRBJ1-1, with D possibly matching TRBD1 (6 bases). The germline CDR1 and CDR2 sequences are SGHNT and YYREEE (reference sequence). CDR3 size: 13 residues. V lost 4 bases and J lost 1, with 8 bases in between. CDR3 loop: CASSVDRNTEAFF. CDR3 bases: TGTGCCAGCAGCGTGGACAGGAACACTGAAGCTTTCTTT.

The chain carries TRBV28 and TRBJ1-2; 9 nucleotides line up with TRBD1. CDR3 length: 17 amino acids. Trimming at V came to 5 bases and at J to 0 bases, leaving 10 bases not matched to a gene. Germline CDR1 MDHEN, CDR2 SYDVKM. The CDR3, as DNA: TGTGCCAGCAGTACATCCGGGACAGGGACTTCTAACTATGGCTACACCTTC. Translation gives CASSTSGTGTSNYGYTF.

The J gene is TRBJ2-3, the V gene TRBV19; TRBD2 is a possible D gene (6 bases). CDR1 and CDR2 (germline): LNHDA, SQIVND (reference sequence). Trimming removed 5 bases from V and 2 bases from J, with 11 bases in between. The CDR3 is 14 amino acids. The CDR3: CASSLAGLTDTQYF. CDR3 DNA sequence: TGTGCCAGTAGTTTGGCGGGACTCACAGATACGCAGTATTTT.

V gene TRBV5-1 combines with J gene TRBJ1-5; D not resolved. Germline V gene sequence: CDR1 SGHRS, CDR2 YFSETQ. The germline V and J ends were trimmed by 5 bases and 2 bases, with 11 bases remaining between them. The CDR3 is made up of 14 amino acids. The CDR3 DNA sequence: TGCGCCAGCAGTGAGGTAGGAGGCAATCAGCCCCAGCATTTT. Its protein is CASSEVGGNQPQHF.

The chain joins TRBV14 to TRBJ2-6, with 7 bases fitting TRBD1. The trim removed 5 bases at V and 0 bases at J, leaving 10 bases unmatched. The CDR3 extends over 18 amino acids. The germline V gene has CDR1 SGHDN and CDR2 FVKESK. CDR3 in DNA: TGTGCCAGCAGCACCCGGGACAGAGTCTTCTCTGGGGCCAACGTCCTGACTTTC. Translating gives CASSTRDRVFSGANVLTF.

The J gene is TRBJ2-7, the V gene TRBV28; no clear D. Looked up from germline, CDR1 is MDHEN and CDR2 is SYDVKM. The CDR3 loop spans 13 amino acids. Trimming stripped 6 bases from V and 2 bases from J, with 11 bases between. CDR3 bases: TGTGCCAGCAGGGAGCACGGAGCCTACGAGCAGTACTTC. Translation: CASREHGAYEQYF. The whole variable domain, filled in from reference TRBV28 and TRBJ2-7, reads DVKVTQSSRYLVKRTGEKVFLECVQDMDHENMFWYRQDPGLGLRLIYFSYDVKMKEKGDIPEGYSVSREKKERFSLILESASTNQTSMYLCASREHGAYEQYFGPGTRLTVT.

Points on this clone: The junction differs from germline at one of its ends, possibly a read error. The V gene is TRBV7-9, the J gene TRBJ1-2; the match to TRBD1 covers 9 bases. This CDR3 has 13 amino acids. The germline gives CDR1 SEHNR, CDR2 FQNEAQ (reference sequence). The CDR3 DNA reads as TGTGCCAGCAGCTCACCCGGGTTTGGGACAGGGCCATTC. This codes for CASSSPGFGTGPF.

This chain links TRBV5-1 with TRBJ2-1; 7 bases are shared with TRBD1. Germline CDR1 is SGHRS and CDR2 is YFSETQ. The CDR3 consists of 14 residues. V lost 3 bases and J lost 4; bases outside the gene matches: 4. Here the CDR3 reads CASSSGGDYNEQFF. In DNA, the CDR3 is TGCGCCAGCAGCTCAGGGGGTGATTACAATGAGCAGTTCTTC.

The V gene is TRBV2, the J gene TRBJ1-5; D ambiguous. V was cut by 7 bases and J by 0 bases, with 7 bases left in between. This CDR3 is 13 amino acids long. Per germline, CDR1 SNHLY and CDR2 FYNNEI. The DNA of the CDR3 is TGTGCCAGCACCGGTGATAGCAATCAGCCCCAGCATTTT. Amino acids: CASTGDSNQPQHF.

CDR3 in amino acids: CASSQLSGQWGYGNYEQYF. As DNA, the CDR3 is TGCGCCAGCAGCCAATTATCGGGACAGTGGGGGTACGGGAACTACGAGCAGTACTTC. V gene TRBV4-1 combines with J gene TRBJ2-7, with TRBD1 matching 7 bases. Germline V lookup: CDR1 MGHRA, CDR2 YSYEKL. The trim removed 2 bases at V and 3 bases at J, leaving 19 bases unmatched. The CDR3 covers 19 residues.

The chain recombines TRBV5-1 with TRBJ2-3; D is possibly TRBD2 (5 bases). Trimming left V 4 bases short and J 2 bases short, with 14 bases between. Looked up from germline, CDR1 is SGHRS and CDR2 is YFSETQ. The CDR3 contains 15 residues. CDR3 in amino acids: CASSPSSISTDTQYF. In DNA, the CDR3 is TGCGCCAGCAGCCCTTCTAGCATTTCCACAGATACGCAGTATTTT.

CDR3: CATNKGRGPDPNTIYF. In DNA, the CDR3 is TGTGCCACCAACAAAGGGCGGGGACCAGACCCGAACACCATATATTTT. The chain recombines TRBV15 with TRBJ1-3; the D gene is possibly TRBD1 (5 bases). The germline V gene encodes CDR1 LNHNV and CDR2 YYDKDF (reference sequence). This CDR3 is built from 16 residues. V lost 7 bases to trimming and J lost 7 bases, with 23 bases between them.

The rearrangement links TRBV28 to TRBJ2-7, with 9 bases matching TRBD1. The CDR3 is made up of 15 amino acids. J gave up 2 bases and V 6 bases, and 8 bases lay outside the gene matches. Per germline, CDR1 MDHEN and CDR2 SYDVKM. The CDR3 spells CASRDTGTGTYEQYF. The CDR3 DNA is TGTGCCAGCAGAGACACCGGGACAGGGACCTACGAGCAGTACTTC.

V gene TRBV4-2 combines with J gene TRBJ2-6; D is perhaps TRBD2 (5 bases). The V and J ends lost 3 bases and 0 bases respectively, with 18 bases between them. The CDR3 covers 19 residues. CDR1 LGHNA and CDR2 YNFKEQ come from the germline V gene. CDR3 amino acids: CASSQVGPRGPSGANVLTF. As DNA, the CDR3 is TGTGCCAGCAGCCAGGTCGGGCCCCGAGGGCCCTCTGGGGCCAACGTCCTGACTTTC.

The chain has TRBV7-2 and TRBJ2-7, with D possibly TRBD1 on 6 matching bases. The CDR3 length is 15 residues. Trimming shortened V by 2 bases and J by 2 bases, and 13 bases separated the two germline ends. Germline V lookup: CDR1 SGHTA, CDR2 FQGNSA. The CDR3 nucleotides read TGTGCCAGCAGCTTAACACGGGCAGGGGCCTACGAGCAGTACTTC. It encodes CASSLTRAGAYEQYF.

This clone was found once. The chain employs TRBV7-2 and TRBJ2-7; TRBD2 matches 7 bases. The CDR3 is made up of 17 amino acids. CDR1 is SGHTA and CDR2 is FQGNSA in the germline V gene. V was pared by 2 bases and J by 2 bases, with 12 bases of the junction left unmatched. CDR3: CASSLTWGGGAPYEQYF. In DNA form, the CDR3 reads TGTGCCAGCAGCTTAACTTGGGGGGGAGGGGCCCCCTACGAGCAGTACTTC.

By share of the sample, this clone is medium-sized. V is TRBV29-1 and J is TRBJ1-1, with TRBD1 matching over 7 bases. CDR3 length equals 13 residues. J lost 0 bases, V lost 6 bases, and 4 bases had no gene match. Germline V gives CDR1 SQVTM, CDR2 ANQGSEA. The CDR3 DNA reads TGCAGCGTGGAACAGGGGTTGAACACTGAAGCTTTCTTT. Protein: CSVEQGLNTEAFF.